This T cell receptor beta chain came from a study of blood T cell repertoires in COVID-19. Looking at the study overall: COVID-19 samples, acute and convalescent, were from the United States, Italy and Spain. In each case, the material was cDNA or gDNA derived from T cells, B-cell-depleted T cells, or PBMCs.

The data were produced by immunoSEQ multiplex PCR, yet TCRdb's version contains in-frame clones alone and is incomplete. The sample gives more than 150,000 clones, approximately 80% of which show up once; 12% is in the top ten. V was cut by 8 bases and J by 10 bases, with 14 bases left in between. The CDR3 totals 11 residues. CDR1 is SNHLY, CDR2 FYNNEI, per germline. Sequencing input: peripheral blood. The source of this sequence is a woman older than 75 with COVID-19, enrolled during active disease. The chain uses TRBV2 and TRBJ1-1; possible D gene TRBD1, 5 bases. CDR3 DNA: TGTGCCAGCTCCACGGAGGGACCAGCTTTCTTT. This codes for CASSTEGPAFF.